This T cell receptor beta chain was obtained from a study of post-analysis software for immune sequencing data. Study-wide background: Both relapsing-remitting and secondary progressive multiple sclerosis featured among the disease courses, as did progressive-relapsing multiple sclerosis.

The CDR3 spans 15 residues. With 3 bases clipped from V and 9 bases from J, the junction kept 9 bases outside the gene matches. The germline V gene encodes CDR1 DFQATT and CDR2 SNEGSKA (reference sequence). Notes on the study in general: Relative to controls, patients with multiple sclerosis showed significantly lower normalized Chao1 diversity. In patients, five or six TRBV segments were more frequent than in controls, with TRBV5-6, TRBV5-1 and TRBV20-1 among them.

A remark on this clonotype: What it recognizes is unknown.

Each TCR beta cDNA library carried unique molecular identifiers. Between 1 and 10 million T cells gave rise to about 450,000 cDNA molecules. TCRdb recomputed calls from the PCR reads with MiXCR, one row per CDR3 protein. The sample yields about 540,000 distinct CDR3 sequences, approximately 34% seen once. The chain joins TRBV20-1 to TRBJ2-1; 12 bases agree with TRBD2. This receptor was identified in a girl between 2 and 17 years old with multiple sclerosis. The material sequenced was blood. This chain's CDR3 is CSARGLAGALAEQFF. In DNA form, the CDR3 reads TGCAGTGCTAGGGGACTAGCGGGCGCTTTAGCTGAGCAGTTCTTC.